A single sample gave rise to the 27 T cell receptor beta chains below, sequenced in a study of shared clonotypes between healthy human individuals. Generated by immunoSEQ multiplex PCR, the TCRdb table keeps only in-frame clones and is missing some. The table lists about 960,000 clones, around 80% of them singletons, with around 1.4% in the top ten. Sequenced input: memory CD4+ T cells sorted from blood. This sample's subset: CD45RA-negative fraction. The receptors come from a man younger than 35 in good health.

The CDR3 loop is CASSDPGEVNEKLFF. The DNA for the CDR3 is TGTGCCAGCAGCGACCCTGGGGAGGTTAATGAAAAACTGTTTTTT. This chain links TRBV6-1 with TRBJ1-4; no firm D call. The V gene lost 6 bases and the J gene lost 4 bases, with 15 bases spanning the gap. CDR1 and CDR2 from the germline V gene are MNHNS and SASEGT. This CDR3 comprises 15 residues.

Concerning this clone: No DNA is shown, since the ends of the CDR3 on it are uncertain; the CDR3 is the one TCRdb lists. The chain combines TRBV28 with TRBJ1-6; the table gives TRBD1 as D, unverified against the DNA. Termini included, the CDR3 measures 18 amino acids. Germline CDR1 MDHEN, CDR2 SYDVKM. CDR3 protein: CASSLNFGPGGRSSPLHF.

J is TRBJ1-6 and V is TRBV5-1, with TRBD1 identical over 8 bases. Germline V gives CDR1 SGHRS, CDR2 YFSETQ. Losses at the gene ends were 3 bases for V and 9 bases for J; bases not matched to a gene: 8. There are 15 residues in the CDR3. The CDR3 loop is CASSSDGQGGSPLHF. The CDR3 DNA reads as TGCGCCAGCAGCTCCGATGGACAGGGCGGTTCACCCCTCCACTTT.

The chain couples TRBV7-9 to TRBJ2-5, with 13 bases fitting TRBD2. The germline CDR1 and CDR2 sequences are SEHNR and FQNEAQ (reference sequence). The CDR3 is 18 residues long. V lost 6 bases and J lost 1; bases outside the gene matches: 11. CDR3 amino acids: CASSRMTSGRPSQETQYF. The DNA of the CDR3 is TGTGCCAGCAGTCGCATGACTAGCGGGAGGCCAAGCCAAGAGACCCAGTACTTC.

The chain uses TRBV5-1 and TRBJ2-6, with no clear D. CDR3 length equals 15 residues. V was trimmed by 3 bases and J by 0 bases, leaving 7 bases between them. Germline CDR1 reads SGHRS; CDR2 reads YFSETQ. This CDR3 reads CASSSLTSGANVLTF. CDR3 DNA sequence: TGCGCCAGCAGCTCCCTAACCTCTGGGGCCAACGTCCTGACTTTC.

Only a few counts were recorded for this clone. V and J are TRBV11-2 and TRBJ1-2; D not certain. With 1 base removed from V and 2 bases from J, the gap between germline ends came to 2 bases. Germline lookup yields CDR1 SGHAT and CDR2 FQNNGV. This CDR3 has 12 residues. CDR3 protein: CASSLGNYGYTF. CDR3 nucleotide sequence: TGTGCCAGCAGCTTAGGCAACTATGGCTACACCTTC.

This clone has a single count. The chain joins TRBV14 to TRBJ2-5; D might be TRBD1 or TRBD2, each matching 5 bases. Germline assignment: CDR1 SGHDN and CDR2 FVKESK. Trimming cost V 1 base and J 5 bases, with 11 bases left between them. The CDR3 extends over 14 amino acids. CDR3 amino acids: CASSQAGQGETQYF. For the CDR3, the DNA is TGTGCCAGCAGCCAAGCGGGGCAGGGTGAGACCCAGTACTTC. The full variable domain, with the rest looked up from reference TRBV14 and TRBJ2-5, is EAGVTQFPSHSVIEKGQTVTLRCDPISGHDNLYWYRRVMGKEIKFLLHFVKESKQDESGMPNNRFLAERTGGTYSTLKVQPAELEDSGVYFCASSQAGQGETQYFGPGTRLLVL.

This sequence joins TRBV5-4 and TRBJ2-6, with D maybe TRBD1 (5 bases). With 5 bases removed from V and 4 bases from J, the gap between germline ends came to 13 bases. The germline CDR1 and CDR2 sequences are SGHNT and YYREEE (reference sequence). The CDR3 has 15 residues. CDR3 loop: CASRLAGSGANVLTF. CDR3 sequence (DNA): TGTGCCAGCAGACTCGCAGGGTCCGGGGCCAACGTCCTGACTTTC.

V gene TRBV11-2 combines with J gene TRBJ1-2, with TRBD1 matching 10 bases. Per the germline V gene, CDR1 is SGHAT and CDR2 is FQNNGV. The CDR3 runs to 16 residues. The ends lost 5 bases at V and 4 bases at J; junction bases unmatched: 10. CDR3 in DNA: TGTGCCAGCAGCCCCTCGGGACAGGGGTCGACCTATGGCTACACCTTC. Residues: CASSPSGQGSTYGYTF.

The chain recombines TRBV5-5 with TRBJ2-5; TRBD2 agrees at 12 bases. The V gene end was trimmed by 4 bases and the J gene end by 10 bases; junction bases not matched to a gene: 8. Germline loops: CDR1 SGHKS, CDR2 YYEKEE (reference sequence). This CDR3 comprises 14 residues. This CDR3 reads CASSPTSGSIVQYF. The CDR3 bases are TGTGCCAGCAGCCCGACTAGCGGGAGTATAGTCCAGTACTTC.

V and J are TRBV6-6 and TRBJ1-2, with unresolved D. This CDR3 comprises 13 residues. V was clipped by 6 bases and J by 5 bases, with 13 bases between them. Germline V gene lookup returns CDR1 MNHNY and CDR2 SVGAGI (reference sequence). CDR3 sequence reads: CASSPDPIYGYTF. CDR3 DNA sequence: TGTGCCAGCAGCCCGGACCCTATTTATGGCTACACCTTC.

This sequence joins TRBV5-6 and TRBJ2-7; D unclear. The V end lost 4 bases, the J end lost 6 bases, and 11 bases lay between the germline ends. This CDR3 contains 12 residues. The V gene's germline CDR1 is SGHDT and CDR2 YYEEEE. The CDR3 DNA is TGTGCCAGCAGCCCCGGGTCGTCCGAGCAGTACTTC. It encodes CASSPGSSEQYF.

This clone came up once. V and J are TRBV9 and TRBJ2-5; D is uncertain. CDR1 and CDR2 from the germline V gene are SGDLS and YYNGEE. The V gene lost 2 bases and the J gene lost 5 bases, with 7 bases spanning the gap. The CDR3 spans 12 residues. The CDR3 loop is CASSVSEETQYF. The DNA for the CDR3 is TGTGCCAGCAGCGTTTCCGAGGAGACCCAGTACTTC. Drawing the rest from reference TRBV9 and TRBJ2-5, the complete variable domain is DSGVTQTPKHLITATGQRVTLRCSPRSGDLSVYWYQQSLDQGLQFLIQYYNGEERAKGNILERFSAQQFPDLHSELNLSSLELGDSALYFCASSVSEETQYFGPGTRLLVL.

V usage is TRBV10-3 and J usage is TRBJ1-5; the D gene is possibly TRBD1 (5 bases). The V and J ends lost 8 bases and 7 bases respectively, with 15 bases between them. This CDR3 is 13 amino acids long. CDR1 is ENHRY, CDR2 SYGVKD, per germline. Written as DNA, the CDR3 is TGTGCCATCTGCGGGGGGGTCAACCAGCCCCAGCATTTT. Amino acids: CAICGGVNQPQHF.

This clone was seen repeatedly, ten times or more. The rearrangement joins TRBV5-6 to TRBJ2-7; D gene unclear. This CDR3 is 15 amino acids long. V shed 4 bases and J shed 4 bases, with 18 bases lying between them. Germline V gene data show CDR1 as SGHDT and CDR2 as YYEEEE. The CDR3 here is CASSPRSVLIYEQYF. The CDR3 DNA reads TGTGCCAGCAGCCCCCGGAGCGTCTTGATTTACGAGCAGTACTTC.

The chain links TRBV5-1 to TRBJ2-7, with TRBD1 matching 7 bases. The CDR3 is made up of 14 amino acids. Germline V CDR1 and CDR2: SGHRS, YFSETQ. J lost 1 base, V lost 10 bases, and 11 bases had no gene match. This CDR3 is CAGKRDSNSYEQYF. The CDR3 bases are TGCGCCGGGAAGAGGGACAGTAATTCCTACGAGCAGTACTTC.

The chain employs TRBV11-2 and TRBJ2-7; the D gene is possibly TRBD2 (6 bases). V lost 8 bases and J lost 9, with 23 bases in between. This CDR3 region has 14 residues. Germline V gene sequence: CDR1 SGHAT, CDR2 FQNNGV. CDR3 in amino acids: CASAGKLPTTLQYF. The CDR3 nucleotides are TGTGCCAGCGCGGGAAAGCTGCCTACCACCTTGCAGTACTTC. Variable domain in full (rest from reference TRBV11-2 and TRBJ2-7): EAGVAQSPRYKIIEKRQSVAFWCNPISGHATLYWYQQILGQGPKLLIQFQNNGVVDDSQLPKDRFSAERLKGVDSTLKIQPAKLEDSAVYLCASAGKLPTTLQYFGPGTRLTVT.

V and J are TRBV4-3 and TRBJ2-7; 7 bases align to TRBD2. CDR1 and CDR2 (germline): LGHNA, YSLEER. Unmatched junction bases numbered 7, after V lost 5 bases and J lost 0 bases. CDR3 length: 15 amino acids. CDR3 nucleotides: TGCGCCAGCAGCGGTAGCGGGTCCGCCTCCTACGAGCAGTACTTC. It encodes CASSGSGSASYEQYF.

J is TRBJ2-2 and V is TRBV12-5; 11 bases fit TRBD2. In germline, CDR1 is LGHNT, CDR2 FRNRAP. The CDR3 is 17 amino acids. Trimming took 0 bases from V and 3 from J; bases not matched to a gene: 3. The CDR3 reads CASGLVLAGEDTGELFF. CDR3 nucleotides: TGTGCTAGTGGTTTGGTACTAGCGGGAGAGGACACCGGGGAGCTGTTTTTT.

The chain is built from TRBV5-8 and TRBJ1-5; 10 nucleotides line up with TRBD1. The CDR3 is 15 amino acids. Germline V gene lookup returns CDR1 SGHTS and CDR2 YDEGEE. V was pared by 0 bases and J by 6 bases, with 3 bases of the junction left unmatched. CDR3 coding DNA: TGTGCCAGCAGCTTGGGACAGGGGGCTCGTCAGCCCCAGCATTTT. It yields the protein CASSLGQGARQPQHF.

The CDR3 reads CASSLVRGPSYEQYF. CDR3 nucleotides: TGTGCCAGCAGCTTGGTCCGGGGACCCTCCTACGAGCAGTACTTC. The chain is built from TRBV5-6 and TRBJ2-7; possibly TRBD1 or TRBD2 for D (5 bases each). V dropped 0 bases and J dropped 0 bases, with 10 bases sitting between them. Germline V lookup: CDR1 SGHDT, CDR2 YYEEEE. The CDR3 spans 15 residues.

The chain combines TRBV7-8 with TRBJ1-5, with TRBD1 matching over 11 bases. The germline V gene encodes CDR1 SGHVS and CDR2 FQNEAQ. CDR3 size: 18 residues. The junction had 11 bases not matched to a gene; V was cut back by 2 bases and J by 5 bases. DNA of the CDR3: TGTGCCAGCAGCTTAAGGGGACAGGGGGATTCTTCAGATCAGCCCCAGCATTTT. Amino acid sequence: CASSLRGQGDSSDQPQHF.

The J gene is TRBJ2-5, the V gene TRBV5-8; tentative D call: TRBD1 (5 bases). The germline gives CDR1 SGHTS, CDR2 YDEGEE. The CDR3 contains 13 residues. V lost 5 bases and J 2 bases, leaving 10 bases between the germline ends. DNA of the CDR3: TGTGCCAGCAGTAGGGGCGGTCAAGAGACCCAGTACTTC. It translates to CASSRGGQETQYF.

This clone was seen just once. Other DNA variants within this sample encode the same CDR3. The chain links TRBV5-1 to TRBJ1-1; no clear D gene. Deletions cut 2 bases from V and 0 bases from J, with 5 bases between. Germline values: CDR1 SGHRS, CDR2 YFSETQ. The CDR3 runs 13 residues. The CDR3 is CASSFTVNTEAFF. CDR3 nucleotides: TGCGCCAGCAGCTTTACGGTGAACACTGAAGCTTTCTTT.

The chain uses TRBV6-6 and TRBJ1-4; 7 bases match TRBD1. Per germline, CDR1 MNHNY and CDR2 SVGAGI (reference sequence). CDR3 size: 15 residues. The V and J ends lost 6 bases and 3 bases, in that order; junction bases with no gene match: 7. DNA for the CDR3: TGTGCCAGCAGCGAAGGGGGCAAGGCTAATGAAAAACTGTTTTTT. Its protein is CASSEGGKANEKLFF.

The chain has TRBV29-1 and TRBJ2-3; D may be TRBD2 (6 bases). Trimming took off 3 bases at V and 0 bases at J, with 13 bases between the two ends. Germline V gene lookup returns CDR1 SQVTM and CDR2 ANQGSEA. The CDR3 covers 15 residues. CDR3 DNA: TGCAGCGTTGACCGCGTGGGGGGTAGCACAGATACGCAGTATTTT. Amino acid sequence: CSVDRVGGSTDTQYF.

The V and J genes are TRBV18 and TRBJ2-2, with TRBD1 matching over 11 bases. CDR3 size: 17 residues. V was clipped by 6 bases and J by 5 bases; unmatched bases: 11. Germline values: CDR1 KGHSH, CDR2 LQKENI. The DNA for the CDR3 is TGTGCCAGCTCCCTGTTCGGACAGGGGGCGCCGACCGGGGAGCTGTTTTTT. It translates to CASSLFGQGAPTGELFF.